The 23 T cell receptor beta chains presented below share a single source sample, sequenced in a study of shared clonotypes between healthy human individuals. TCRdb keeps only in-frame clones here, not all; method: immunoSEQ multiplex PCR. The repertoire consists of approximately 2,000,000 clones, with 85% to 95% occurring once and the leading ten covering approximately 0.39%. The sample consisted of naive CD4+ T cells from PBMCs. Stated subset: CD45RA+ positively selected. The receptors were gathered from a man between 18 and 29 years old in good health. Some clones in this sample may be carry-over from other donors' samples.

This sequence joins TRBV28 and TRBJ2-7; 8 bases are shared with TRBD1. V gave up 9 bases and J gave up 12 bases; unmatched junction bases: 13. Germline values: CDR1 MDHEN, CDR2 SYDVKM. This CDR3 spans 12 amino acids. CDR3 DNA: TGTGCCAGACCACATACCTCAGGGGGCAGGTACTTC. This gives the protein CARPHTSGGRYF.

The CDR3 here is CASSSRQGTTEAFF. The CDR3 coding sequence is TGTGCCAGCAGTTCCAGACAGGGGACCACTGAAGCTTTCTTT. V and J are TRBV28 and TRBJ1-1; the match to TRBD1 covers 8 bases. The V gene's germline CDR1 is MDHEN and CDR2 SYDVKM. The CDR3 contains 14 residues. Trimming removed 4 bases from V and 4 bases from J; junction bases left unmatched: 5.

The chain couples TRBV6-6 to TRBJ2-1, with TRBD2 identical over 13 bases. The CDR3 covers 13 residues. Per germline, CDR1 MNHNY and CDR2 SVGAGI (reference sequence). V lost 7 bases to trimming and J lost 10 bases; unmatched junction nucleotides: 4. Here the CDR3 DNA reads TGTGCCAGCATGACTAGCGGGAGGTGGGAGCAGTTCTTC. This codes for CASMTSGRWEQFF.

To note about this clone: This specimen includes other DNA sequences encoding the same CDR3. The chain uses TRBV4-1 and TRBJ2-1; 8 nucleotides line up with TRBD2. V shed 0 bases and J 0 bases; nucleotides not matched to a gene: 4. The germline V gene has CDR1 MGHRA and CDR2 YSYEKL. CDR3 length: 17 amino acids. The CDR3 spells CASSQDRSGSSYNEQFF. Written as DNA, the CDR3 is TGCGCCAGCAGCCAAGATCGAAGCGGGAGCTCCTACAATGAGCAGTTCTTC.

V and J are TRBV18 and TRBJ1-5; no reliable D call. The CDR3 extends over 15 amino acids. Trimming took 3 bases from V and 3 from J, leaving 12 bases between them. Germline CDR1 is KGHSH and CDR2 is LQKENI. The CDR3 region has the DNA TGTGCCAGCTCACCGCAGGAGGCTCTCAATCAGCCCCAGCATTTT. Its protein is CASSPQEALNQPQHF.

The chain has TRBV2 and TRBJ1-2; D not resolved. In germline, CDR1 is SNHLY, CDR2 FYNNEI. V gave up 0 bases and J gave up 7 bases, with 9 bases separating them. The CDR3 has 13 residues. In DNA form, the CDR3 reads TGTGCCAGCAGTGAAGCCCCTTTTAGTGGCTACACCTTC. This codes for CASSEAPFSGYTF.

The V gene is TRBV5-1, the J gene TRBJ1-2, with TRBD1 matching over 7 bases. Germline trimming cut 2 bases from V and 2 bases from J; bases unmatched to any gene: 6. The CDR3 is 15 residues long. CDR1 SGHRS and CDR2 YFSETQ come from the germline V gene. The CDR3 sequence is CASSFLGTENYGYTF. For the CDR3, the DNA is TGCGCCAGCAGCTTTCTCGGGACAGAGAACTATGGCTACACCTTC.

The chain couples TRBV5-5 to TRBJ1-1; D is perhaps TRBD1 (6 bases). CDR1 and CDR2 (germline): SGHKS, YYEKEE (reference sequence). The CDR3 covers 15 residues. V was cut by 3 bases and J by 5 bases, with 17 bases left in between. The CDR3 here is CASSYYRVPGTEAFF. The CDR3 coding sequence is TGTGCCAGCAGCTACTACAGGGTCCCGGGAACTGAAGCTTTCTTT.

The chain has TRBV5-4 and TRBJ1-2; 7 bases fit TRBD1. Per the germline V gene, CDR1 is SGHNT and CDR2 is YYREEE (reference sequence). The CDR3 extends over 14 amino acids. The trim removed 0 bases at V and 3 bases at J, leaving 2 bases unmatched. CDR3 protein: CASSLVGTDYGYTF. In nucleotides, the CDR3 is TGTGCCAGCAGCTTGGTCGGGACAGACTATGGCTACACCTTC.

V gene TRBV6-5 combines with J gene TRBJ2-4; D is possibly TRBD1 (6 bases). In germline, CDR1 is MNHEY, CDR2 SVGAGI. Trimming removed 8 bases at V and 0 bases at J, with 11 bases between. The CDR3 consists of 14 residues. CDR3 region: CASRDTLAKNIQYF. In DNA, the CDR3 is TGTGCCAGCCGGGACACGTTAGCCAAAAACATTCAGTACTTC.

This sequence joins TRBV7-9 and TRBJ1-1; D gene uncertain. Trimming cost V 2 bases and J 10 bases, with 14 bases left between them. The CDR3 is made up of 13 amino acids. Germline CDR1 SEHNR, CDR2 FQNEAQ (reference sequence). The CDR3 region has the DNA TGTGCCAGCAGCTTATCTGTCGGTAACCGAGCTTTCTTT. Amino acid sequence: CASSLSVGNRAFF.

In nucleotides, the CDR3 is TGCGCCAGCAGCACACCGACAGGCGAAGATGAAAAACTGTTTTTT. It specifies CASSTPTGEDEKLFF. V gene TRBV5-1 combines with J gene TRBJ1-4; tentatively, D is TRBD1 (6 bases). The CDR3 totals 15 residues. With 4 bases removed from V and 6 bases from J, the gap between germline ends came to 16 bases. Germline-derived CDR1 and CDR2 are SGHRS and YFSETQ.

The chain employs TRBV19 and TRBJ1-2; tentative D call: TRBD1 (6 bases). The length of the CDR3 is 14 residues. With 9 bases removed from V and 4 bases from J, the gap between germline ends came to 18 bases. Looked up from germline, CDR1 is LNHDA and CDR2 is SQIVND (reference sequence). DNA of the CDR3: TGTGCCAGCGGTTCAGGGGCCCTCTTCTATGGCTACACCTTC. It yields the protein CASGSGALFYGYTF.

The V gene is TRBV5-4, the J gene TRBJ2-3, with D possibly TRBD2 on 6 matching bases. Germline-derived CDR1 and CDR2 are SGHNT and YYREEE (reference sequence). The CDR3 totals 15 residues. Deletions cut 3 bases from V and 7 bases from J, with 18 bases between. Written as DNA, the CDR3 is TGTGCCAGCAGCTCCGGGTCGGGAGATAGGAATACGCAGTATTTT. This gives the protein CASSSGSGDRNTQYF.

V usage is TRBV11-2 and J usage is TRBJ2-1, with a weak D call TRBD1 (5 bases). The V gene lost 1 base and the J gene lost 4 bases, with 8 bases spanning the gap. The CDR3 length is 14 residues. Per the germline V gene, CDR1 is SGHAT and CDR2 is FQNNGV. CDR3 protein: CASSLVGPYNEQFF. CDR3 nucleotide sequence: TGTGCCAGCAGCTTAGTGGGGCCTTACAATGAGCAGTTCTTC. Drawing the rest from reference TRBV11-2 and TRBJ2-1, the complete variable domain is EAGVAQSPRYKIIEKRQSVAFWCNPISGHATLYWYQQILGQGPKLLIQFQNNGVVDDSQLPKDRFSAERLKGVDSTLKIQPAKLEDSAVYLCASSLVGPYNEQFFGPGTRLTVL.

This sequence joins TRBV5-1 and TRBJ2-2, with 10 bases aligning to TRBD1. The ends lost 4 bases at V and 4 bases at J; junction bases unmatched: 10. Germline-derived CDR1 and CDR2 are SGHRS and YFSETQ. CDR3 length equals 17 residues. CDR3 protein: CASSPSRQGATTGELFF. For the CDR3, the DNA is TGCGCCAGCAGCCCCTCCCGACAGGGGGCGACCACCGGGGAGCTGTTTTTT.

A note on this clone: Other nucleotide sequences from this sample produce the same CDR3. The chain has TRBV5-1 and TRBJ2-2, with 11 bases aligning to TRBD2. Germline CDR1 is SGHRS and CDR2 is YFSETQ. There are 16 residues in the CDR3. The junction had 3 bases not matched to a gene; V was cut back by 1 base and J by 4 bases. CDR3 loop: CASSLPTSGSTGELFF. The CDR3 coding sequence is TGCGCCAGCAGCTTGCCCACTAGCGGGAGCACCGGGGAGCTGTTTTTT.

In this sample, this clone turned up a few times. The V and J genes are TRBV7-9 and TRBJ2-7, with D unclear. Germline CDR1 SEHNR, CDR2 FQNEAQ (reference sequence). The ends were cut back, 3 bases at V and 5 bases at J, with 8 bases in the middle. The CDR3 covers 12 residues. CDR3 sequence reads: CASSFSANEQYF. CDR3 nucleotide sequence: TGTGCCAGCAGCTTTTCGGCGAACGAGCAGTACTTC.

The chain is built from TRBV6-5 and TRBJ2-5, with unresolved D. V was clipped by 5 bases and J by 10 bases, with 11 bases between them. Germline CDR1 is MNHEY and CDR2 is SVGAGI. The length of the CDR3 is 11 residues. Here the CDR3 DNA reads TGTGCCAGCAGTGAAGAGCTCTACCAGTACTTC. Its translation is CASSEELYQYF.

The DNA of the CDR3 is TGTGCCAGCAATTCCAGGGGGGGGCAAGAGACCCAGTACTTC. The encoded protein is CASNSRGGQETQYF. The chain joins TRBV28 to TRBJ2-5; D may match TRBD1 or TRBD2 (7 bases each). CDR3 size: 14 residues. V was shortened by 7 bases and J by 2 bases, with 14 bases between the two germline ends. Germline V gives CDR1 MDHEN, CDR2 SYDVKM.

This chain uses TRBV14 with TRBJ1-1, with 7 bases that match TRBD1. The V gene end was trimmed by 5 bases and the J gene end by 1 base; junction bases not matched to a gene: 16. Per germline, CDR1 SGHDN and CDR2 FVKESK. This CDR3 has 18 residues. The CDR3 coding sequence is TGTGCCAGCAGCAAAAGAGGCTTCAACAGGGGCAAGAACACTGAAGCTTTCTTT. Residues: CASSKRGFNRGKNTEAFF.

This clone was counted once. The rearrangement uses TRBV18 and TRBJ2-7, with no clear D. The germline V gene encodes CDR1 KGHSH and CDR2 LQKENI. There are 12 residues in the CDR3. Trimming took 0 bases from V and 6 from J, leaving 6 bases between them. CDR3 residues: CASSPPGPEQYF. The DNA of the CDR3 is TGTGCCAGCTCACCACCGGGTCCCGAGCAGTACTTC.

V is TRBV11-1 and J is TRBJ2-3; D remains unclear. Germline CDR1 and CDR2: SGHAT and FQDESV (reference sequence). With 5 bases removed from V and 7 bases from J, the gap between germline ends came to 19 bases. The CDR3 contains 15 residues. The CDR3 reads CASSPGLSHLNTQYF. CDR3 coding DNA: TGTGCCAGCAGCCCCGGGCTGTCTCATCTAAATACGCAGTATTTT.